A selection of T cell receptor beta chains follows, all from one sample in a study of blood T cell repertoires in COVID-19. Only in-frame clones appear in the TCRdb table, and some are missing; sequencing was by immunoSEQ multiplex PCR. The sample has over 90,000 clones; around 81% are singletons. Material: peripheral blood. These TCRs come from a man of 80 years or more with COVID-19, enrolled during active disease. The CDR3 runs from the conserved cysteine through the conserved F or W. A D gene is named only where the DNA matches it firmly. Clone size is not always given. Where it is, it says once, few, many or a class for expanded clones.

length: 15; D: -; J: TRBJ2-3; V: TRBV27; size: -; DNA: TGTGCCAGCAGGCTGATAGCGGCTAGCACAGATACGCAGTATTTT; CDR3: CASRLIAASTDTQYF
length: 15; D: -; J: TRBJ2-5; V: TRBV13; size: -; DNA: TGTGCCAGCAGCTCCCTTAATAGCGCCGATGAGACCCAGTACTTC; CDR3: CASSSLNSADETQYF
length: 17; D: TRBD1; J: TRBJ1-6; V: TRBV5-1; size: -; DNA: TGCGCCAGCACTATCAATCCGACGGACAGGGGTAGTTCACCCCTCCACTTT; CDR3: CASTINPTDRGSSPLHF
length: 15; D: -; J: TRBJ1-5; V: TRBV19; size: -; DNA: TGTGCCAGTAGTGTTGGAGGACGGTCCAATCAGCCCCAGCATTTT; CDR3: CASSVGGRSNQPQHF
length: 17; D: TRBD1; J: TRBJ2-7; V: TRBV6-1; size: -; DNA: TGTGCCAGCAGTGAACAGGGGGTAGGGAGATTGGCCTACGAGCAGTACTTC; CDR3: CASSEQGVGRLAYEQYF
length: 14; D: TRBD2; J: TRBJ2-1; V: TRBV7-3; size: -; DNA: TGTGCCAGCGGTGGACTAGCGGGAGGTGATGAGCAGTTCTTC; CDR3: CASGGLAGGDEQFF
length: 16; D: -; J: TRBJ2-1; V: TRBV5-4; size: -; DNA: TGTGCCAGCAGCCTTTCAGGGGTTAACTCCTACAATGAGCAGTTCTTC; CDR3: CASSLSGVNSYNEQFF
length: 14; D: -; J: TRBJ1-1; V: TRBV14; size: -; DNA: TGTGCCAGCAGCCAAGTGGGGGGGAACACTGAAGCTTTCTTT; CDR3: CASSQVGGNTEAFF
length: 15; D: TRBD1; J: TRBJ2-3; V: TRBV11-3; size: -; DNA: TGTGCCAGCAGCTTCGGCCAGGGGGGCACAGATACGCAGTATTTT; CDR3: CASSFGQGGTDTQYF
length: 15; D: -; J: TRBJ1-1; V: TRBV4-3; size: -; DNA: TGCGCCAGCAGCCAAGAATGGCATCGTAACACTGAAGCTTTCTTT; CDR3: CASSQEWHRNTEAFF
length: 18; D: TRBD1; J: TRBJ2-1; V: TRBV4-1; size: -; DNA: TGCGCCAGCAGCCAAAGGACAGGGTCGACCCCTTCCTACAATGAGCAGTTCTTC; CDR3: CASSQRTGSTPSYNEQFF
length: 13; D: TRBD1; J: TRBJ2-7; V: TRBV6-5; size: few; DNA: TGTGCCAGCAGACGTGACAGGGGGCACGAGCAGTACTTC; CDR3: CASRRDRGHEQYF
length: 17; D: TRBD2; J: TRBJ2-3; V: TRBV6-6; size: -; DNA: TGTGCCAGCAGTCCCCGGACTAGCGGGAGTGGCACAGATACGCAGTATTTT; CDR3: CASSPRTSGSGTDTQYF
length: 10; D: TRBD1; J: TRBJ2-7; V: TRBV29-1; size: few; DNA: TGCAGCGGGACAGGGTACGAGCAGTACTTC; CDR3: CSGTGYEQYF
length: 13; D: -; J: TRBJ1-2; V: TRBV18; size: -; DNA: TGTGCCAGCTCACCACCAGGGGGTCGAGGCTACACCTTC; CDR3: CASSPPGGRGYTF
length: 18; D: TRBD1; J: TRBJ2-6; V: TRBV7-8; size: -; DNA: TGTGCCAGCAGCTTAGGAGGGACAGTGGGTCTTGGGGCCAACGTCCTGACTTTC; CDR3: CASSLGGTVGLGANVLTF
length: 14; D: -; J: TRBJ1-1; V: TRBV20-1; size: -; DNA: TGCAGTGCTAGTCAGCCGGGACAACACACTGAAGCTTTCTTT; CDR3: CSASQPGQHTEAFF
length: 14; D: -; J: TRBJ1-2; V: TRBV11-2; size: -; DNA: TGTGCCAGCAGCTTAGATCGGGCTAACTATGGCTACACCTTC; CDR3: CASSLDRANYGYTF
length: 16; D: -; J: TRBJ1-4; V: TRBV30; size: -; DNA: TGTGCCTGGAGTATTGGGGGGGAAGGGCTTCGTGAAAAACTGTTTTTT; CDR3: CAWSIGGEGLREKLFF
length: 11; D: -; J: TRBJ1-1; V: TRBV6-2/TRBV6-3; size: few; DNA: TGTGCCAGCAGTACGGTAGCTGAAGCTTTCTTT; CDR3: CASSTVAEAFF
length: 14; D: -; J: TRBJ1-6; V: TRBV6-1; size: -; DNA: TGTGCCAGCAGTGACAGGCAGGGGAATTCACCCCTCCACTTT; CDR3: CASSDRQGNSPLHF
length: 17; D: TRBD1; J: TRBJ1-5; V: TRBV28; size: -; DNA: TGTGCCAGCAGTCGGGAACACCACAGGGGCCCCAATCAGCCCCAGCATTTT; CDR3: CASSREHHRGPNQPQHF
length: 21; D: TRBD1; J: TRBJ2-3; V: TRBV29-1; size: -; DNA: TGCAGCGTTGACTCAGTGGTGTACAGGGGCGAACGGCGTGCTAGCACAGATACGCAGTATTTT; CDR3: CSVDSVVYRGERRASTDTQYF
length: 15; D: TRBD2; J: TRBJ2-1; V: TRBV2; size: once; DNA: TGTGCCAGCAGCGCCGGGACTAGCGGGGACAATGAGCAGTTCTTC; CDR3: CASSAGTSGDNEQFF
length: 15; D: -; J: TRBJ2-5; V: TRBV25-1; size: -; DNA: TGTGCCAGCAGTGAAAATTTTGGGGCACAAGAGACCCAGTACTTC; CDR3: CASSENFGAQETQYF
length: 15; D: -; J: TRBJ1-2; V: TRBV6-5; size: -; DNA: TGTGCCAGCAGTTCCCCCTTGGCACCTAACTATGGCTACACCTTC; CDR3: CASSSPLAPNYGYTF
length: 14; D: -; J: TRBJ2-2; V: TRBV5-1; size: -; DNA: TGCGCCAGCAGCCTGGACTGGAACACCGGGGAGCTGTTTTTT; CDR3: CASSLDWNTGELFF
length: 17; D: TRBD1; J: TRBJ2-4; V: TRBV28; size: -; DNA: TGTGCCAGCAGGGGGGTACGGGACAGAATAGCCAAAAACATTCAGTACTTC; CDR3: CASRGVRDRIAKNIQYF
length: 17; D: -; J: TRBJ2-3; V: TRBV6-2/TRBV6-3; size: once; DNA: TGTGCCAGCAGTTACGAGTTAGCAGCCTCTAGCACAGATACGCAGTATTTT; CDR3: CASSYELAASSTDTQYF
length: 13; D: TRBD1; J: TRBJ2-7; V: TRBV5-1; size: -; DNA: TGCGCCAGCGGTACAGGGGGCGCATACGAGCAGTACTTC; CDR3: CASGTGGAYEQYF
length: 21; D: -; J: TRBJ1-6; V: TRBV4-2; size: -; DNA: TGTGCCAGCAGCCAAGATATGGGAGGGTCTGTCAGGGATAGCTATAATTCACCCCTCCACTTT; CDR3: CASSQDMGGSVRDSYNSPLHF
length: 15; D: -; J: TRBJ1-6; V: TRBV18; size: -; DNA: TGTGCCAGCTCACCGGGCAGGGGACGGAATTCACCCCTCCACTTT; CDR3: CASSPGRGRNSPLHF
length: 15; D: TRBD1; J: TRBJ1-3; V: TRBV30; size: -; DNA: TGTGCCTGGAGTGCGGACAGGGTTTCTGGAAACACCATATATTTT; CDR3: CAWSADRVSGNTIYF
length: 16; D: -; J: TRBJ2-3; V: TRBV6-2/TRBV6-3; size: -; DNA: TGTGCCAGCCGTTTGAGGGCCGCACTTGACACAGATACGCAGTATTTT; CDR3: CASRLRAALDTDTQYF
length: 15; D: -; J: TRBJ2-7; V: TRBV5-1; size: -; DNA: TGCGCCAGCAGCTTGGCCGGAGGCAACACCTACGAGCAGTACTTC; CDR3: CASSLAGGNTYEQYF
length: 15; D: -; J: TRBJ2-1; V: TRBV2; size: once; DNA: TGTGCCAGCAGTGAATGGGGGGAGATCTACAATGAGCAGTTCTTC; CDR3: CASSEWGEIYNEQFF
length: 15; D: TRBD1; J: TRBJ2-2; V: TRBV5-5; size: -; DNA: TGTGCCAGCAGCCGTCCCGGGACAGGGACCGGGGAGCTGTTTTTT; CDR3: CASSRPGTGTGELFF
length: 13; D: -; J: TRBJ2-7; V: TRBV3-1/TRBV3-2; size: -; DNA: TGTGCCAGCAGCCGAGGGTTCTCCTACGAGCAGTACTTC; CDR3: CASSRGFSYEQYF
length: 15; D: TRBD1; J: TRBJ2-6; V: TRBV19; size: -; DNA: TGTGCCAGTAGCCTTACAGGGGCTGGGGCCAACGTCCTGACTTTC; CDR3: CASSLTGAGANVLTF
length: 14; D: -; J: TRBJ2-7; V: TRBV21-1; size: -; DNA: TGTGCCAGCAGCAAAGAAAACCGGTGCTACGAGCAGTACTTC; CDR3: CASSKENRCYEQYF
length: 16; D: TRBD2; J: TRBJ2-7; V: TRBV5-1; size: -; DNA: TGCGCCAGCAGCTTGGACCCAGCGGGGAGCTCCTACGAGCAGTACTTC; CDR3: CASSLDPAGSSYEQYF
length: 14; D: -; J: TRBJ1-6; V: TRBV19; size: -; DNA: TGTGCCAGTAGTATGTTGCAGGGAAATTCACCCCTCCACTTT; CDR3: CASSMLQGNSPLHF
length: 14; D: -; J: TRBJ1-2; V: TRBV3-1/TRBV3-2; size: -; DNA: TGTGCCAGCAGGATACAGGGAAGAGACTATGGCTACACCTTC; CDR3: CASRIQGRDYGYTF
length: 16; D: TRBD1; J: TRBJ2-7; V: TRBV4-1; size: -; DNA: TGCGCCAGCAGCCCTTTTGCGGGACAGGGGGACTACGAGCAGTACTTC; CDR3: CASSPFAGQGDYEQYF
length: 13; D: -; J: TRBJ1-5; V: TRBV14; size: -; DNA: TGTGCCAGCAGCCAACAGATCAATCAGCCCCAGCATTTT; CDR3: CASSQQINQPQHF
length: 12; D: TRBD1; J: TRBJ1-1; V: TRBV27; size: -; DNA: TGTGCCAGCACCAACCGGACAGGGTATGCTTTCTTT; CDR3: CASTNRTGYAFF
length: 13; D: -; J: TRBJ1-1; V: TRBV14; size: -; DNA: TGTGCCAGCAGCCAAGATGGAAGGGGCGAAGCTTTCTTT; CDR3: CASSQDGRGEAFF
length: 14; D: -; J: TRBJ2-2; V: TRBV11-2; size: once; DNA: TGTGCCAGCAACCCGACAGGCGCCACCGGGGAGCTGTTTTTT; CDR3: CASNPTGATGELFF
length: 15; D: -; J: TRBJ1-2; V: TRBV4-3; size: few; DNA: TGCGCCAGCAGCCAAGATACCCAGGGTCCCTATGGCTACACCTTC; CDR3: CASSQDTQGPYGYTF